These T cell receptor beta chains were read from a single sample in a study of T cells expressing NK-cell markers. TCRdb re-called the 5' RACE reads; every CDR3 protein appears as one record, without DNA. Its listing shows some 150,000 distinct CDR3 sequences. Specimen: blood T cells: a sorted CD56 or NKG2C T cell subset, CD4+ or CD8+ T cells, or bulk PBMC T cells (not recorded which). Receptors were obtained from a woman between 45 and 60 years old in good health. Each CDR3 is given with its conserved first and last residue.

J gene: TRBJ2-1; V gene: TRBV5-5; CDR3 protein: CASSLAGLAGWNEQFF
J gene: TRBJ1-4; V gene: TRBV3-1; CDR3 protein: CASSQGGQSGNEKLFF
J gene: TRBJ1-4; V gene: TRBV6-2/TRBV6-3; CDR3 protein: CASSYSRATNEKLFF
J gene: TRBJ2-2; V gene: TRBV14; CDR3 protein: CASSQVAGHTGELFF
J gene: TRBJ2-1; V gene: TRBV7-8; CDR3 protein: CASSLGPYNEQFF
J gene: TRBJ2-1; V gene: TRBV4-2; CDR3 protein: CASSQPLATLSYNEQFF
J gene: TRBJ1-5; V gene: TRBV19; CDR3 protein: CASQQGWNQPQHF
J gene: TRBJ2-7; V gene: TRBV7-2; CDR3 protein: CASSLLAGHEQYF
J gene: TRBJ1-2; V gene: TRBV12-3/TRBV12-4; CDR3 protein: CASSSRVSYGYTF
J gene: TRBJ2-3; V gene: TRBV12-5; CDR3 protein: CASGSPRASSTDTQYF
J gene: TRBJ2-1; V gene: TRBV12-3/TRBV12-4; CDR3 protein: CASSPSGEQFF
J gene: TRBJ2-1; V gene: TRBV6-5; CDR3 protein: CASSSPDKSSYNEQFF
J gene: TRBJ2-1; V gene: TRBV14; CDR3 protein: CASSQAHGTSVYNEQFF
J gene: TRBJ1-2; V gene: TRBV25-1; CDR3 protein: CASSDSLARPHNYGYTF
J gene: TRBJ2-3; V gene: TRBV27; CDR3 protein: CATLSGITQYF
J gene: TRBJ2-7; V gene: TRBV7-6; CDR3 protein: CASSLSQGSSYEQYF
J gene: TRBJ2-1; V gene: TRBV14; CDR3 protein: CASSQDLTTGFDEQFF
J gene: TRBJ1-1; V gene: TRBV7-9; CDR3 protein: CASSQLWTTGGSEAFF
J gene: TRBJ2-1; V gene: TRBV20-1; CDR3 protein: CSARQSSSYNEQFF
J gene: TRBJ2-3; V gene: TRBV12-3/TRBV12-4; CDR3 protein: CASSLFGGPTGDTQYF
J gene: TRBJ2-1; V gene: TRBV6-5; CDR3 protein: CATESPGTSNEQFF
J gene: TRBJ2-5; V gene: TRBV10-2; CDR3 protein: CASIEGAEVGGETQYF
J gene: TRBJ2-1; V gene: TRBV7-6; CDR3 protein: CASSLATSPYNEQFF
J gene: TRBJ2-1; V gene: TRBV2; CDR3 protein: CASSEVMESYNEQFF
J gene: TRBJ2-3; V gene: TRBV12-5; CDR3 protein: CASGSGLAGITDTQYF
J gene: TRBJ2-2; V gene: TRBV2; CDR3 protein: CASSQPGTGGGELFF
J gene: TRBJ2-7; V gene: TRBV6-6; CDR3 protein: CASSWDSEYEQYF
J gene: TRBJ2-7; V gene: TRBV15; CDR3 protein: CATSRGKAGGIYEQYF
J gene: TRBJ1-6; V gene: TRBV6-2/TRBV6-3; CDR3 protein: CASSLPGQRLHSPLHF
J gene: TRBJ2-5; V gene: TRBV13; CDR3 protein: CASSLRGAGGPGETQYF
J gene: TRBJ1-1; V gene: TRBV5-6; CDR3 protein: CASSLGVRDTEAFF
J gene: TRBJ2-1; V gene: TRBV30; CDR3 protein: CAWVDTQFYNEQFF
J gene: TRBJ2-1; V gene: TRBV27; CDR3 protein: CASSFLPASSYNEQFF
J gene: TRBJ2-3; V gene: TRBV9; CDR3 protein: CASSVRLAGGLDTQYF
J gene: TRBJ2-1; V gene: TRBV6-5; CDR3 protein: CASSSYSGRDEQFF
J gene: TRBJ1-5; V gene: TRBV27; CDR3 protein: CASGMVGGFHQPQHF
J gene: TRBJ1-1; V gene: TRBV29-1; CDR3 protein: CSDLRGVWGTAPLFTEAFF
J gene: TRBJ2-1; V gene: TRBV7-9; CDR3 protein: CASSLIAGTNEQFF
J gene: TRBJ2-1; V gene: TRBV7-9; CDR3 protein: CASTDRTSGTSNEQFF
J gene: TRBJ2-2; V gene: TRBV7-9; CDR3 protein: CASSSQGVSGELFF
J gene: TRBJ2-7; V gene: TRBV6-1; CDR3 protein: CASSEGGQGYEQYF
J gene: TRBJ2-7; V gene: TRBV7-8; CDR3 protein: CASSLGTRRYEQYF
J gene: TRBJ2-7; V gene: TRBV12-5; CDR3 protein: CASGSGPSYEQYF
J gene: TRBJ2-1; V gene: TRBV27; CDR3 protein: CASRPLAGPSYNEQFF